One sample yielded the 13 T cell receptor beta chains listed below, sequenced in a study of cytomegalovirus exposure and HLA in healthy donors. The PCR employed 60 Vbeta primers together with 13 Jbeta primers. Using immunoSEQ multiplex PCR, the repertoire was profiled, and TCRdb retains in-frame clones only, with some absent. The table lists about 120,000 clones. Sequenced material: PBMCs. The receptors derive from a man aged 18-30 years in good health and CMV-seronegative.

This rearrangement joins TRBV6-1 to TRBJ1-2, with 7 bases that match TRBD1. Trimming took 8 bases from V and 2 from J; bases not matched to a gene: 8. The CDR3 consists of 14 residues. Germline-derived CDR1 and CDR2 are MNHNS and SASEGT. The CDR3 DNA reads as TGTGCCAGCGGGACGACAGGGCTCAACTATGGCTACACCTTC. Translated: CASGTTGLNYGYTF.

The chain has TRBV10-1 and TRBJ2-7, with 8 bases aligning to TRBD2. Germline V gene lookup returns CDR1 WNHNN and CDR2 SYGVQD (reference sequence). Trimming took 0 bases from V and 4 from J; bases not matched to a gene: 8. This CDR3 spans 16 amino acids. The CDR3 loop reads CASSESSGTSLYEQYF. In nucleotides, the CDR3 is TGCGCCAGCAGTGAGTCCAGCGGGACTAGTCTTTACGAGCAGTACTTC.

V usage is TRBV9 and J usage is TRBJ1-6; D call uncertain. CDR3 size: 16 residues. Germline values: CDR1 SGDLS, CDR2 YYNGEE. Trimming removed 4 bases at V and 0 bases at J, with 11 bases between. The CDR3 spells CASSPEAFSYNSPLHF. The CDR3 DNA sequence: TGTGCCAGCAGCCCCGAGGCTTTCTCCTATAATTCACCCCTCCACTTT.

V and J are TRBV10-2 and TRBJ1-3, with D tentatively TRBD1 (6 bases). The CDR3 is 14 residues long. Trimming removed 3 bases from V and 4 bases from J, with 10 bases in between. CDR1 WSHSY and CDR2 SAAADI come from the germline V gene. CDR3 in amino acids: CASSETGKGNTIYF. The CDR3 coding sequence is TGCGCCAGCAGTGAAACAGGGAAAGGAAACACCATATATTTT.

This chain links TRBV27 with TRBJ1-1, with 7 bases aligning to TRBD1. Unmatched junction bases numbered 8, after V lost 7 bases and J lost 0 bases. The CDR3 loop spans 15 amino acids. Germline V CDR1 and CDR2: MNHEY, SMNVEV (reference sequence). As DNA, the CDR3 is TGTGCCAGCATGAGACAGGGATTGATGAACACTGAAGCTTTCTTT. The encoded protein is CASMRQGLMNTEAFF.

Here the CDR3 reads CASSLRQGDSPLHF. The CDR3, as DNA: TGTGCCAGCAGTTTGAGACAGGGCGATTCACCCCTCCACTTT. This chain connects TRBV27 to TRBJ1-6, with 7 bases lining up with TRBD1. Germline V gene sequence: CDR1 MNHEY, CDR2 SMNVEV (reference sequence). This CDR3 comprises 14 residues. V lost 3 bases, J lost 8 bases, and 4 bases stayed unmatched.

The V and J genes are TRBV9 and TRBJ2-2; tentative D call: TRBD1 (6 bases). V lost 0 bases, J lost 1 base, and 10 bases lay in between. The germline V gene has CDR1 SGDLS and CDR2 YYNGEE. The CDR3 totals 16 residues. CDR3 in DNA: TGTGCCAGCAGCGTAGGTAGGGGACAGAACACCGGGGAGCTGTTTTTT. It specifies CASSVGRGQNTGELFF.

As DNA, the CDR3 is TGTGCCAGTAGTAGGCTCGCGGCCCCATCCCCTTCCTACGAGCAGTACTTC. It is translated as CASSRLAAPSPSYEQYF. J is TRBJ2-7 and V is TRBV19; no clear D. The germline CDR1 and CDR2 sequences are LNHDA and SQIVND (reference sequence). Trimming removed 4 bases from V and 1 base from J, with 20 bases in between. The CDR3 loop spans 17 amino acids.

This chain links TRBV7-6 with TRBJ2-5; the D is unclear. Trimming stripped 5 bases from V and 1 base from J, with 2 bases between. The CDR3 is 11 amino acids. Germline V gene lookup returns CDR1 SGHVS and CDR2 FNYEAQ. The CDR3 DNA follows: TGTGCCAGCAGCCTCCAAGAGACCCAGTACTTC. Protein: CASSLQETQYF.

J is TRBJ1-2 and V is TRBV9; unclear D gene. This CDR3 is built from 11 residues. V was cut by 4 bases and J by 14 bases, with 15 bases left in between. CDR1 SGDLS and CDR2 YYNGEE come from the germline V gene. This chain's CDR3 is CASSSPAEPTF. The CDR3 coding sequence is TGTGCCAGCAGCTCTCCAGCGGAGCCTACCTTC.

The chain joins TRBV19 to TRBJ2-6; TRBD2 is a possible D gene (6 bases). V lost 3 bases, J lost 0 bases, and 15 bases lay in between. The CDR3 has 18 residues. Per the germline V gene, CDR1 is LNHDA and CDR2 is SQIVND (reference sequence). The CDR3 spells CASSMRGISISGANVLTF. In DNA, the CDR3 is TGTGCCAGTAGTATGCGCGGGATCAGTATCTCTGGGGCCAACGTCCTGACTTTC. Together with reference TRBV19 and TRBJ2-6, the CDR3 gives the full variable domain: DGGITQSPKYLFRKEGQNVTLSCEQNLNHDAMYWYRQDPGQGLRLIYYSQIVNDFQKGDIAEGYSVSREKKESFPLTVTSAQKNPTAFYLCASSMRGISISGANVLTFGAGSRLTVL.

The genes are TRBV7-6 and TRBJ2-7, with D perhaps TRBD1 (6 bases). This CDR3 is built from 16 residues. Trimming shortened V by 5 bases and J by 4 bases, and 21 bases separated the two germline ends. Germline assignment: CDR1 SGHVS and CDR2 FNYEAQ. The CDR3 coding sequence is TGTGCCAGCAGCCCGAGGGGTCCGGAGAGGGGGTACGAGCAGTACTTC. It translates to CASSPRGPERGYEQYF.

V is TRBV9 and J is TRBJ2-3; 15 bases line up with TRBD2. The germline V gene encodes CDR1 SGDLS and CDR2 YYNGEE. V lost 4 bases to trimming and J lost 4 bases; unmatched junction nucleotides: 7. The CDR3 length is 17 residues. The CDR3 is CASSPRTSGRVADTQYF. In DNA, the CDR3 is TGTGCCAGCAGCCCTCGGACTAGCGGGAGGGTTGCAGATACGCAGTATTTT. The complete variable domain, with remaining parts taken from reference TRBV9 and TRBJ2-3, reads DSGVTQTPKHLITATGQRVTLRCSPRSGDLSVYWYQQSLDQGLQFLIQYYNGEERAKGNILERFSAQQFPDLHSELNLSSLELGDSALYFCASSPRTSGRVADTQYFGPGTRLTVL.